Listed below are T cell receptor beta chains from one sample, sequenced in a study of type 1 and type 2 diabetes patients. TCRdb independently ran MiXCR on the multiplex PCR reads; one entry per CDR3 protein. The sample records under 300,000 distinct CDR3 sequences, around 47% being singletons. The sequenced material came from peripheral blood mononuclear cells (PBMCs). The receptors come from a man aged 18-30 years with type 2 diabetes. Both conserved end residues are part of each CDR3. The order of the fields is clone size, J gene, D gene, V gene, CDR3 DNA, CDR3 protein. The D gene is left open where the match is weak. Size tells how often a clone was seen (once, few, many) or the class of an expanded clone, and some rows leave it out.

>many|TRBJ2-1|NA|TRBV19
TGTGCCAGTAGTTTATGGCACAACGACAATGAGCAGTTCTTC
CASSLWHNDNEQFF
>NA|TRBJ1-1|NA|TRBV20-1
TGCAGTGCTAGAGGGATCGGGAACACTGAAGCTTTCTTT
CSARGIGNTEAFF
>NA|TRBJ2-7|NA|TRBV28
TGTGCCAGCTGGGGGAGCATAACCTACGAGCAGTACTTC
CASWGSITYEQYF
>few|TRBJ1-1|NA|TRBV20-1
TGCAGTGCTAGAGATAAGTTCGGCGGACTAAATGGGAACACTGAAGCTTTCTTT
CSARDKFGGLNGNTEAFF
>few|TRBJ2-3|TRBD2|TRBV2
TGTGCCAGCAGTGGGGGGCTAGCGGGAGGGCAAGATACGCAGTATTTT
CASSGGLAGGQDTQYF
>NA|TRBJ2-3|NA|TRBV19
TGTGCCAGTAGTATGAGAAAGAGCGCGAGGACAGATACGCAGTATTTT
CASSMRKSARTDTQYF
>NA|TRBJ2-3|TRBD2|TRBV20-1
TGCAGTGCCCATCTTCTACTAGCGGGAGGAGACGGGAGATCTAGCACAGATACGCAGTATTTT
CSAHLLLAGGDGRSSTDTQYF
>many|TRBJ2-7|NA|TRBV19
TGTGCCAGTAGTATGGGCCACGAGCAGTACTTC
CASSMGHEQYF
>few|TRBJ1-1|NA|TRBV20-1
TGCAGTGCTAGGGAGGGTGGGAACACTGAAGCTTTCTTT
CSAREGGNTEAFF
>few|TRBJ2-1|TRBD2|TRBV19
TGTGCCAGTAGTATTACCAGCGGGGGGAACTCCTACAATGAGCAGTTCTTC
CASSITSGGNSYNEQFF